This TCR beta chain was found in a study of immune heterogeneity within non-small cell lung tumors. Findings of the study overall: Patients largely differed in their high-frequency T-cell receptor beta clonotypes.

The template consisted of bulk tumor genomic DNA, with approximately 630 ng used per sample. Surgery yielded several widely spaced biopsies per primary tumor. It was patients with untreated, newly diagnosed non-small cell lung cancer who underwent curative surgery. The CDR3 totals 15 residues. Germline CDR1 ENHRY, CDR2 SYGVKD. With 6 bases clipped from V and 4 bases from J, the junction kept 4 bases outside the gene matches. TCR beta CDR3 was amplified by multiplex PCR using 32 V and 13 J primers. TCRdb redid the calling of the multiplex PCR reads with MiXCR, one entry per CDR3 protein. The data contain 7,200 or so distinct CDR3 sequences, around 23% of them singletons. Of note for this clonotype: Antigen specificity is unknown.

The chain joins TRBV10-3 to TRBJ2-2; 11 positions match TRBD2. What was sequenced was lung tumor tissue. The receptor was isolated from a man in his sixties with non-small cell lung cancer. The CDR3 DNA reads as TGTGCCATCAGGGGGACTAGCGGAATCACCGGGGAGCTGTTTTTT. As protein: CAIRGTSGITGELFF.